The next 28 T cell receptor beta chains were all read from a single sample in a study of beta chain features in type 1 diabetes. Reverse transcription of all isolated RNA meant that expressed TCRB transcripts were sequenced. The method was immunoSEQ multiplex PCR; TCRdb's version includes in-frame clones alone and lacks a portion of them. Altogether about 140,000 clones are present, 6.9% being singletons, with the ten largest covering roughly 1.4%. Specimen: central memory CD4+ T cells from blood. Every receptor here comes from a woman aged 25 to 45 in good health.

The rearrangement links TRBV6-4 to TRBJ2-1; 13 bases match TRBD2. V was pared by 6 bases and J by 9 bases, with 8 bases of the junction left unmatched. The germline V gene has CDR1 MRHNA and CDR2 SNTAGT. CDR3 size: 15 residues. The CDR3 DNA sequence: TGTGCCAGCAGCCCCGGGACTAGCGGGGTAGGTGAGCAGTTCTTC. Its translation: CASSPGTSGVGEQFF.

This sequence joins TRBV30 and TRBJ1-2, with D tentatively TRBD1 (6 bases). This CDR3 region has 12 residues. Trimming took 0 bases from V and 8 from J, leaving 10 bases between them. The germline V gene encodes CDR1 GTSNPN and CDR2 SVGIG (reference sequence). CDR3 protein: CAWSVPGVGYTF. The CDR3 DNA follows: TGTGCCTGGAGTGTACCAGGGGTAGGCTACACCTTC.

This clone was seen repeatedly, ten times or more. The chain carries TRBV29-1 and TRBJ1-1, with D perhaps matching TRBD1 (6 bases). The V gene lost 7 bases and the J gene lost 4 bases, with 13 bases spanning the gap. The CDR3 contains 12 residues. Per the germline V gene, CDR1 is SQVTM and CDR2 is ANQGSEA. Written as DNA, the CDR3 is TGCAGCGCCTTGAAACAGGGCACTGAAGCTTTCTTT. It translates to CSALKQGTEAFF. The variable domain in full, completed from reference TRBV29-1 and TRBJ1-1, reads SAVISQKPSRDICQRGTSLTIQCQVDSQVTMMFWYRQQPGQSLTLIATANQGSEATYESGFVIDKFPISRPNLTFSTLTVSNMSPEDSSIYLCSALKQGTEAFFGQGTRLTVV.

This clone has only a few counts. The V call is TRBV15, the J call TRBJ2-3; 7 nucleotides agree with TRBD2. The germline CDR1 and CDR2 sequences are LNHNV and YYDKDF (reference sequence). This CDR3 has 15 residues. Trimming took 11 bases from V and 5 from J; bases not matched to a gene: 16. This chain's CDR3 is CASRAGGIEEDTQYF. In DNA form, the CDR3 reads TGTGCCTCAAGGGCCGGGGGGATCGAGGAAGATACGCAGTATTTT.

The rearrangement links TRBV4-1 to TRBJ2-2; 10 nucleotides line up with TRBD2. The CDR3 totals 18 residues. Germline CDR1 is MGHRA and CDR2 is YSYEKL. V was pared by 5 bases and J by 6 bases, with 15 bases of the junction left unmatched. As DNA, the CDR3 is TGCGCCAGCAGCATCAAGGTGCTAGCGGGAGTCGTCGCCGGGGAGCTGTTTTTT. Translation: CASSIKVLAGVVAGELFF.

This clone was seen more than once but under ten times. The chain links TRBV7-2 to TRBJ2-7; the match to TRBD1 covers 8 bases. The CDR3 contains 14 residues. Germline loops: CDR1 SGHTA, CDR2 FQGNSA. After removal of 5 bases from V and 3 bases from J, the junction contained 6 bases not matched to a gene. This CDR3 is CASSQGQVNYEQYF. Written as DNA, the CDR3 is TGTGCCAGCAGCCAGGGACAGGTTAACTACGAGCAGTACTTC.

The chain has TRBV7-3 and TRBJ1-2; tentatively, D is TRBD1 (6 bases). The CDR3 totals 14 residues. Trimming left V 2 bases short and J 8 bases short, with 15 bases between. Germline CDR1 reads SGHTA; CDR2 reads FQGTGA. CDR3 nucleotide sequence: TGTGCCAGCAGCTTAGCGGACAGCCGGCGGGGCTACACCTTC. Protein: CASSLADSRRGYTF.

This clone has just a few counts. The chain is built from TRBV4-3 and TRBJ2-1; D is unresolved. The V gene's germline CDR1 is LGHNA and CDR2 YSLEER. V was trimmed by 2 bases and J by 0 bases, leaving 11 bases between them. CDR3 size: 16 residues. The CDR3 reads CASSQKRSSSYNEQFF. The CDR3 DNA is TGCGCCAGCAGCCAAAAGCGATCAAGCTCCTACAATGAGCAGTTCTTC.

The rearrangement links TRBV28 to TRBJ2-1, with 8 bases fitting TRBD2. Per germline, CDR1 MDHEN and CDR2 SYDVKM. J gave up 3 bases and V 7 bases, and 11 bases lay outside the gene matches. The CDR3 length is 16 residues. The CDR3 coding sequence is TGTGCCAGCACCCCGTACCCCAGCGGGAGCTACAATGAGCAGTTCTTC. Translated, it gives CASTPYPSGSYNEQFF.

This clone was observed a handful of times. The V and J genes are TRBV2 and TRBJ2-1, with unresolved D. Germline-derived CDR1 and CDR2 are SNHLY and FYNNEI. CDR3 length equals 11 residues. Trimming shortened V by 4 bases and J by 8 bases, and 6 bases separated the two germline ends. DNA for the CDR3: TGTGCCAGCAGTGGGCACGATGAGCAGTTCTTC. Amino acids: CASSGHDEQFF.

Here the CDR3 DNA reads TGCAGCGTTGAAGCCAGAGGGAGAGGGGGCACTGGAAACACCATATATTTT. This codes for CSVEARGRGGTGNTIYF. This chain links TRBV29-1 with TRBJ1-3, with 7 bases fitting TRBD1. This CDR3 contains 17 residues. CDR1 SQVTM and CDR2 ANQGSEA come from the germline V gene. The V gene end was trimmed by 1 base and the J gene end by 2 bases; junction bases not matched to a gene: 11.

This clone was counted between two and nine times. The V call is TRBV7-2, the J call TRBJ2-5; 15 bases line up with TRBD2. Trimming removed 6 bases from V and 6 bases from J; junction bases left unmatched: 8. The germline V gene has CDR1 SGHTA and CDR2 FQGNSA. There are 16 residues in the CDR3. The CDR3 spells CASRGGLAGGLKTQYF. The CDR3, as DNA: TGTGCCAGCAGGGGGGGACTAGCGGGAGGTTTGAAGACCCAGTACTTC. The full variable domain, in which reference TRBV7-2 and TRBJ2-5 provide the parts outside the CDR3, is GAGVSQSPSNKVTEKGKDVELRCDPISGHTALYWYRQSLGQGLEFLIYFQGNSAPDKSGLPSDRFSAERTGGSVSTLTIQRTQQEDSAVYLCASRGGLAGGLKTQYFGPGTRLLVL.

This clone turned up a few times. V is TRBV30 and J is TRBJ1-1, with D possibly matching TRBD1 (6 bases). The CDR3 has 11 amino acids. The germline V gene encodes CDR1 GTSNPN and CDR2 SVGIG (reference sequence). Trimming removed 8 bases from V and 5 bases from J, with 12 bases in between. CDR3 sequence: CARQGRTEAFF. The CDR3 nucleotides are TGTGCCCGGCAGGGGCGAACTGAAGCTTTCTTT.

This clone was counted between two and nine times. This chain uses TRBV7-8 with TRBJ2-3; D may be TRBD2 (5 bases). Between the trimmed V and J ends, which lost 2 bases and 2 bases, there was a span of 11 bases. Germline V gene sequence: CDR1 SGHVS, CDR2 FQNEAQ. The length of the CDR3 is 15 residues. The DNA of the CDR3 is TGTGCCAGCAGCTTAAGGCTAGCAGCCACAGATACGCAGTATTTT. Translated: CASSLRLAATDTQYF.

Concerning this clone: Other nucleotide sequences in the sample specify the same CDR3. The chain links TRBV29-1 to TRBJ2-7, with 9 positions matching TRBD2. Per the germline V gene, CDR1 is SQVTM and CDR2 is ANQGSEA. V lost 4 bases and J lost 10; bases outside the gene matches: 8. The CDR3 contains 12 residues. In DNA, the CDR3 is TGCAGCGTTGCTCTAGCGGGAAGCGGACAGTACTTC. This codes for CSVALAGSGQYF.

This clone turned up a few times. The rearrangement joins TRBV5-4 to TRBJ2-3, with D perhaps matching TRBD1 (6 bases). CDR1 SGHNT and CDR2 YYREEE come from the germline V gene (reference sequence). The CDR3 has 17 residues. V was trimmed by 4 bases and J by 2 bases, leaving 20 bases between them. Written as DNA, the CDR3 is TGTGCCAGCAGCCAAGGACCAGGGGATGCGAACACAGATACGCAGTATTTT. Its protein product is CASSQGPGDANTDTQYF. Complete variable domain (other parts from reference TRBV5-4 and TRBJ2-3): ETGVTQSPTHLIKTRGQQVTLRCSSQSGHNTVSWYQQALGQGPQFIFQYYREEENGRGNFPPRFSGLQFPNYSSELNVNALELDDSALYLCASSQGPGDANTDTQYFGPGTRLTVL.

This clone was seen only a few times. V is TRBV4-2 and J is TRBJ2-3, with D maybe TRBD1 (5 bases). CDR3 size: 14 residues. Germline loops: CDR1 LGHNA, CDR2 YNFKEQ. The V and J ends lost 4 bases and 0 bases respectively, with 8 bases between them. In DNA form, the CDR3 reads TGTGCCAGCAGCCGCCAGGGTAGCACAGATACGCAGTATTTT. This sequence encodes CASSRQGSTDTQYF.

This clone was seen a few times. The chain uses TRBV11-2 and TRBJ2-7; no reliable D call. CDR1 and CDR2 from the germline V gene are SGHAT and FQNNGV. Trimming shortened V by 5 bases and J by 3 bases, and 14 bases separated the two germline ends. The CDR3 contains 14 residues. The CDR3 DNA follows: TGTGCCAGCAGCCCTGGCTGGGCGAACTACGAGCAGTACTTC. Its protein is CASSPGWANYEQYF. Drawing the rest from reference TRBV11-2 and TRBJ2-7, the complete variable domain is EAGVAQSPRYKIIEKRQSVAFWCNPISGHATLYWYQQILGQGPKLLIQFQNNGVVDDSQLPKDRFSAERLKGVDSTLKIQPAKLEDSAVYLCASSPGWANYEQYFGPGTRLTVT.

In this sample, this clone turned up a few times. The genes are TRBV9 and TRBJ2-2, with 10 nucleotides matching TRBD2. With 1 base clipped from V and 0 bases from J, the junction kept 0 bases outside the gene matches. The CDR3 sequence is 16 residues long. The germline V gene has CDR1 SGDLS and CDR2 YYNGEE. The CDR3 sequence is CASSVSGRANTGELFF. CDR3 nucleotides: TGTGCCAGCAGCGTAAGCGGGAGGGCGAACACCGGGGAGCTGTTTTTT.

There are a few counts of this clone. The CDR3 here is CSARVVKTQYF. The CDR3 DNA is TGCAGTGCTAGAGTAGTGAAGACCCAGTACTTC. This chain joins TRBV20-1 and TRBJ2-5; D call uncertain. The germline gives CDR1 DFQATT, CDR2 SNEGSKA (reference sequence). The V gene lost 1 base and the J gene lost 6 bases, with 6 bases spanning the gap. This CDR3 has 11 amino acids.

This clone was observed a few times. The rearrangement joins TRBV11-2 to TRBJ2-7, with TRBD1 identical over 10 bases. The V and J ends lost 5 bases and 4 bases, in that order; junction bases with no gene match: 5. CDR1 SGHAT and CDR2 FQNNGV come from the germline V gene. The CDR3 extends over 14 amino acids. The CDR3 spells CASSPRTGGYEQYF. As DNA, the CDR3 is TGTGCCAGCAGCCCGCGGACAGGGGGGTACGAGCAGTACTTC.

The V call is TRBV7-2, the J call TRBJ2-3, with 8 positions matching TRBD2. Per germline, CDR1 SGHTA and CDR2 FQGNSA. The trim removed 5 bases at V and 2 bases at J, leaving 3 bases unmatched. CDR3 length equals 14 residues. Here the CDR3 DNA reads TGTGCCAGCAGCCTGGGACTAGACACAGATACGCAGTATTTT. Residues: CASSLGLDTDTQYF.

CDR3 DNA: TGCGCCAGCAGCTTGGCCTATATCGCGGGACTTGCCCAAGAGACCCAGTACTTC. It is translated as CASSLAYIAGLAQETQYF. The V gene is TRBV5-1, the J gene TRBJ2-5; perhaps TRBD2 as D (6 bases). The CDR3 covers 18 residues. Germline CDR1 reads SGHRS; CDR2 reads YFSETQ. Trimming took off 0 bases at V and 1 base at J, with 19 bases between the two ends.

This clone showed up many times. The J gene is TRBJ1-2, the V gene TRBV7-9; D may be TRBD1 (5 bases). The CDR3 has 13 residues. The V and J ends lost 6 bases and 4 bases respectively, with 12 bases between them. CDR1 and CDR2 (germline): SEHNR, FQNEAQ (reference sequence). CDR3 bases: TGTGCCAGCAGTCCTGGGGCTGGCTATGGCTACACCTTC. It yields the protein CASSPGAGYGYTF.

V is TRBV6-5 and J is TRBJ2-7, with a weak D call TRBD1 (6 bases). The CDR3 loop spans 14 amino acids. Trimming shortened V by 5 bases and J by 0 bases, and 11 bases separated the two germline ends. Germline V gene lookup returns CDR1 MNHEY and CDR2 SVGAGI. CDR3 sequence reads: CASSTRDTSYEQYF. CDR3 DNA sequence: TGTGCCAGCAGTACCCGGGACACCTCCTACGAGCAGTACTTC.

In its sample, this clone was seen a few times. This chain connects TRBV7-2 to TRBJ2-4; weak D call: TRBD2 (6 bases). Germline CDR1 and CDR2: SGHTA and FQGNSA. Trimming removed 1 base at V and 8 bases at J, with 15 bases between. The CDR3 covers 15 residues. This chain's CDR3 is CASSLGAGRRDIQYF. CDR3 in DNA: TGTGCCAGCAGCTTAGGCGCGGGGAGGCGAGACATTCAGTACTTC.

The chain uses TRBV7-2 and TRBJ2-2, with 7 positions matching TRBD1. Germline loops: CDR1 SGHTA, CDR2 FQGNSA. V lost 5 bases and J lost 4; bases outside the gene matches: 7. The CDR3 loop spans 15 amino acids. Here the CDR3 DNA reads TGTGCCAGCAGCCCTGCAGGGGGTGGCACCGGGGAGCTGTTTTTT. Translation gives CASSPAGGGTGELFF.

This clone was counted at least ten times. V gene TRBV5-4 combines with J gene TRBJ2-3; 10 bases align to TRBD2. Germline CDR1 and CDR2: SGHNT and YYREEE (reference sequence). With V trimmed by 1 base and J by 11 bases, 10 bases remained unmatched. CDR3 length: 15 amino acids. DNA of the CDR3: TGTGCCAGCAGCTTGCAACTAGCGGGAATCAACAGGCAGTATTTT. This translates into CASSLQLAGINRQYF.